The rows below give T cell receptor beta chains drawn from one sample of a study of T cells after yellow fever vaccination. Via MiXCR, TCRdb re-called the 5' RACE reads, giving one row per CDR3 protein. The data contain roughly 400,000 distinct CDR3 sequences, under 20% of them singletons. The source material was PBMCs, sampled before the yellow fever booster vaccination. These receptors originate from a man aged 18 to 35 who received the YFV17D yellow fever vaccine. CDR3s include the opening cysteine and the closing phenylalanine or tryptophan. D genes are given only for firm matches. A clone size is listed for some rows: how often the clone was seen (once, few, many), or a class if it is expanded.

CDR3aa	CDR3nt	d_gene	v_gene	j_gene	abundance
CASSLEGTHRSYGYTF	TGTGCCAGCAGCCTGGAGGGAACCCATAGGAGCTATGGCTACACCTTC	-	TRBV7-9	TRBJ1-2	-
CASSPGLGESPLHF	TGTGCCAGCAGCCCGGGGCTTGGAGAATCACCCCTCCACTTT	-	TRBV7-2	TRBJ1-6	few
CSARVPVGRVYEQYF	TGCAGTGCTAGAGTCCCCGTTGGCAGGGTCTACGAGCAGTACTTC	-	TRBV20-1	TRBJ2-7	-
CASSYGGETQYF	TGTGCCAGCAGTTACGGGGGGGAGACCCAGTACTTC	-	TRBV6-6	TRBJ2-5	-
CASSQDGYGTGLYEQYF	TGCGCCAGCAGCCAAGATGGATACGGGACAGGGCTCTACGAGCAGTACTTC	TRBD1	TRBV4-1	TRBJ2-7	few
CAISESSGADQPQHF	TGTGCCATCAGTGAGTCCTCAGGGGCGGATCAGCCCCAGCATTTT	-	TRBV10-3	TRBJ1-5	few
CASSYASGGTGELFF	TGTGCCAGCAGTTACGCGTCAGGGGGAACCGGGGAGCTGTTTTTT	TRBD1	TRBV6-5	TRBJ2-2	-
CSVAPTMGSIAKNIQYF	TGCAGCGTTGCCCCGACGATGGGTTCGATAGCCAAAAACATTCAGTACTTC	-	TRBV29-1	TRBJ2-4	few
CASSPPGYSPLHF	TGTGCCAGCAGCCCCCCGGGATATTCACCCCTCCACTTT	-	TRBV6-5	TRBJ1-6	-
CASSQERRTEAFF	TGCGCCAGCAGCCAAGAGAGGCGGACTGAAGCTTTCTTT	-	TRBV4-3	TRBJ1-1	-
CSATLAGGRGELFF	TGCAGTGCTACTTTAGCGGGGGGCCGCGGGGAGCTGTTTTTT	TRBD2	TRBV20-1	TRBJ2-2	few
CASSLSGGYTDTQYF	TGTGCCAGCAGCCTCAGCGGGGGGTACACAGATACGCAGTATTTT	TRBD2	TRBV6-6	TRBJ2-3	few
CASSIDRRTDRYF	TGTGCCAGTAGTATAGATCGACGGACTGACAGGTACTTC	-	TRBV19	TRBJ2-7	-
CASSVLTPSTDTQYF	TGTGCCAGCAGCGTCTTAACCCCGAGCACAGATACGCAGTATTTT	-	TRBV5-5	TRBJ2-3	once
CASLQGPLETQYF	TGTGCCAGCTTACAGGGGCCGCTAGAGACCCAGTACTTC	TRBD1	TRBV7-9	TRBJ2-5	few
CASLPGGGETQYF	TGTGCCAGCCTACCCGGCGGGGGGGAGACCCAGTACTTC	TRBD2	TRBV7-2	TRBJ2-5	once
CASSPGDEKLFF	TGTGCCAGCAGTCCCGGGGATGAAAAACTGTTTTTT	-	TRBV6-2/TRBV6-3	TRBJ1-4	many
CSVELSGGISTDTQYF	TGCAGCGTTGAATTATCTGGGGGAATTAGCACAGATACGCAGTATTTT	-	TRBV29-1	TRBJ2-3	-
CASSLMTTSNEQFF	TGTGCCAGCAGCTTGATGACTACCAGCAATGAGCAGTTCTTC	-	TRBV7-2	TRBJ2-1	-
CASSLGVSGIYGYTF	TGTGCCAGCAGCTTAGGAGTTTCAGGGATCTATGGCTACACCTTC	-	TRBV7-9	TRBJ1-2	-
CATGLLGGANTEAFF	TGTGCCACCGGCCTATTGGGTGGCGCGAACACTGAAGCTTTCTTT	-	TRBV24-1	TRBJ1-1	-
CASSRYTEQYF	TGTGCCAGCAGCCGATACACAGAGCAGTACTTC	-	TRBV7-9	TRBJ2-7	once
CASSVTGTPRREQYF	TGTGCCAGCAGCGTAACCGGGACACCAAGGCGGGAGCAGTACTTC	-	TRBV7-9	TRBJ2-7	once
CSARDSGEPSTDTQYF	TGCAGTGCTAGAGACTCTGGCGAACCTAGCACAGATACGCAGTATTTT	-	TRBV20-1	TRBJ2-3	-
CASSLNGASGDEQFF	TGTGCCAGCAGCTTAAACGGGGCTAGCGGGGATGAGCAGTTCTTC	TRBD2	TRBV7-2	TRBJ2-1	few
CASSDRFGSGNTIYF	TGTGCCAGCAGTGACCGTTTCGGATCTGGAAACACCATATATTTT	-	TRBV25-1	TRBJ1-3	-
CASSEFGGDTEAFF	TGTGCCAGCAGTGAATTTGGAGGGGACACTGAAGCTTTCTTT	-	TRBV6-1	TRBJ1-1	-
CASSEDQYNQPQHF	TGTGCCAGCAGTGAGGATCAGTACAATCAGCCCCAGCATTTT	-	TRBV25-1	TRBJ1-5	few
CSARQPTGPLAKNIQYF	TGCAGTGCTAGACAGCCGACCGGACCGTTAGCCAAAAACATTCAGTACTTC	-	TRBV20-1	TRBJ2-4	many
CASSPLGGQGINEQFF	TGTGCCAGCAGCCCCCTCGGGGGACAGGGGATCAATGAGCAGTTCTTC	TRBD1	TRBV7-3	TRBJ2-1	-
CATSDSWTSGGSNTQYF	TGTGCCACCAGTGATTCCTGGACTAGCGGGGGGTCAAATACGCAGTATTTT	TRBD2	TRBV24-1	TRBJ2-3	few
CAITRGTAAPGGYTF	TGTGCCATCACTCGCGGGACGGCAGCTCCTGGAGGCTACACCTTC	-	TRBV10-3	TRBJ1-2	few
CASKVQGAYTEAFF	TGTGCCAGCAAAGTACAGGGGGCGTACACTGAAGCTTTCTTT	TRBD1	TRBV27	TRBJ1-1	-
CASSQDPGTGNEQFF	TGCGCCAGCAGCCAAGACCCCGGGACGGGCAATGAGCAGTTCTTC	-	TRBV4-3	TRBJ2-1	few
CASSQVDKNYGYTF	TGCGCCAGCAGCCAAGTTGACAAGAACTATGGCTACACCTTC	-	TRBV4-3	TRBJ1-2	-
CASSRPVERYPGNTIYF	TGTGCCAGCAGCCGACCGGTTGAGAGGTACCCTGGAAACACCATATATTTT	-	TRBV7-2	TRBJ1-3	-
CSAREPSGVDNEQFF	TGCAGTGCTAGAGAGCCTAGCGGGGTGGACAATGAGCAGTTCTTC	TRBD2	TRBV20-1	TRBJ2-1	few
CASSLGPTPAEQYF	TGTGCCAGCAGCTTAGGTCCCACGCCGGCAGAGCAGTACTTC	-	TRBV7-6	TRBJ2-7	few
CASSESKRGNTGELFF	TGCGCCAGCAGTGAGTCGAAGCGGGGGAACACCGGGGAGCTGTTTTTT	TRBD2	TRBV10-1	TRBJ2-2	few
CASSPSGLNTEAFF	TGTGCCAGCAGTCCCTCCGGGTTAAACACTGAAGCTTTCTTT	-	TRBV27	TRBJ1-1	few